The sequence of this TCR beta chain was determined in a study of OX40 agonist ivuxolimab in advanced cancers. For context, the study as a whole: Ivuxolimab was an agonistic, fully human IgG2 monoclonal antibody directed against OX40 (CD134), a costimulatory receptor. Prior anti-PD-1, anti-PD-L1 or anti-CTLA-4 therapy was permitted, and checkpoint inhibitors had been received by more than 35% of dose-escalation patients. Three dose-escalation patients achieved partial responses, one with hepatocellular carcinoma and two with cutaneous melanoma. Peripheral TCRbeta sequencing aimed to test whether ivuxolimab altered TCR sequence diversity and caused clonal T-cell expansion. A male proportion of roughly 80% and a mean age of approximately 60 years, ranging from about 23 to 90, were recorded for the dose-escalation cohort. Among the approximately 54 dose-escalation patients, about 19 had hepatocellular carcinoma, 15 or so melanoma, 9 renal cell carcinoma and 9 head and neck cancer. The paper reports the monotherapy dose-escalation portion (N of about 54 patients) of the phase I ivuxolimab trial. Intravenous ivuxolimab was administered to patients every 2 weeks at six dose levels: 0.01, 0.1, 0.3, 1.5, 3 and 10 mg/kg.

CDR1 MGHRA and CDR2 YSYEKL are derived from the germline V gene. Between the V and J ends, shortened by 1 base and 5 bases respectively, the junction contains 8 bases. From cysteine to phenylalanine, the CDR3 is 13 amino acids long. Only the CDR3 DNA stays, 39 bases, in frame from base 1. Concerning this clone itself: Its antigen remains unidentified. No much larger clone is present one base from it, and per-base qualities are unavailable.

Patients with a history of autoimmune disease or receiving systemic immunosuppression were excluded from the trial. Peripheral blood for TCR sequencing was collected from all dose cohorts at baseline, on cycle 4 day 1, and on cycle 7 day 1. The samples were taken from a phase I, first-in-human, multicenter, open-label dose-escalation trial of ivuxolimab. Adults with locally advanced or metastatic head and neck squamous cell, hepatocellular, melanoma or renal cell carcinoma were enrolled in the trial. Before TCR sequencing, CD4+ and CD8+ T cells were separately sorted from peripheral blood. Genomic DNA was extracted from sorted cells for sequencing of the TCRbeta CDR3 region. TCRbeta CDR3 regions were sequenced using the immunoSEQ Assay. TCRdb obtained this table from immuneACCESS and retained in-frame rearrangements with V and J assigned. These tables miss some clones; where compared with another copy, unresolved V genes account for less than half of the shortfall, and the remainder is unexplained. For this sample there are under 100,000 clones; roughly 89% appear just once. The ten largest clones represent approximately 0.35% of the sample.

The research as a whole found: Low levels of normalized T-cell clonal expansion were also shown by some nonresponding patients. After ivuxolimab, expanded clones were on average more numerous among CD8+ T cells than among CD4+ T cells. The antigen specificity of the clonally expanded peripheral T cells was not determined. In partial responders in the 0.1-3.0 mg/kg groups, normalized peripheral clonal expansion was found to be among the lowest, especially among CD8+ T cells. At doses from 0.1 to 3.0 mg/kg, clonal expansion was seen in both CD4+ and CD8+ blood T cells between baseline and week 6.

Rearrangement joined TRBV4-1 to TRBJ1-2; the D gene is perhaps TRBD1, on 6 matching bases. The clonotype was recovered from an adult with an advanced solid tumor such as melanoma, head and neck, liver or kidney cancer. The source was CD4+ or CD8+ T cells sorted from blood, collected in a trial of the OX40 agonist ivuxolimab. The DNA sequence reads TGCGCCAGCAGCCAAGCACAGGGATATGGCTACACCTTC. Its coded protein is CASSQAQGYGYTF.